This T cell receptor (beta chain) was found in a study of beta chain features in type 1 diabetes. Whole-study context: Cell yields, gender and age were similar in healthy donors and patients.

This clone was seen a handful of times. Its antigen is not known. The entirety of the isolated RNA underwent reverse transcription, so expressed TCRB transcripts were sequenced. Measured with immunoSEQ multiplex PCR; TCRdb has only the in-frame clones, and not every one. The table records 310,000 or so clones, 9.5% to 11% of them present only once. CDR1 and CDR2 from the germline V gene are MNHNY and SVGAGI (reference sequence). Trimming cost V 1 base and J 4 bases, with 10 bases left between them. The CDR3 loop spans 14 amino acids. General study results and limits: Within each of all four CD4+ subsets, Type 1 diabetes patients had TCRB CDR3s that were moderately but significantly shorter. Patients with type 1 diabetes carried fewer insertions and had more deletions at their VDJ junctions.

Via CD45RO/CCR7/CD25/CD127/CD95/CD27, cells of the CD4+ naive, central memory, regulatory and stem cell-like memory subsets were sorted. The V and J genes are TRBV6-6 and TRBJ1-1; D is undetermined. The sequence was collected from a woman aged 25 to 45 in good health. Sequenced sample: naive CD4+ T cells from blood. As DNA, the CDR3 is TGTGCCAGCAGTTACTTGCGTGGCGGCACTGAAGCTTTCTTT. Translation gives CASSYLRGGTEAFF.